This entry describes one TCR beta chain. The record originates from a study of blood T cells in healthy people across ages. Caucasian, healthy and from Russia, the donors were aged between roughly 6 and 95. In each sample, at least 6 million PBMCs were isolated. For the second PCR, which ran for roughly 6 to 12 cycles, a sample-barcoded 5' primer and a J-beta primer mix were used. TCRdb re-derived calls from the 5' RACE reads in MiXCR, one entry per CDR3 protein. The sample lists approximately 580,000 distinct CDR3 sequences, less than 25% seen once, with approximately 10% in the top ten. These same records also appear under a second study, on T cells of mothers and their children.

The receptor was derived from a boy between 5 and 17 years old in good health. The specimen sequenced was blood.

CDR3 nucleotides: TGTGCCAGCAGTTTTGGGGCAATGGTTGGGAATGAGCAGTTCTTC. This translates into CASSFGAMVGNEQFF. This chain connects TRBV12-3 or TRBV12-4 to TRBJ2-1; D is possibly TRBD1 (5 bases). The V gene lost 3 bases and the J gene lost 7 bases, with 16 bases spanning the gap. The CDR3 is made up of 15 amino acids.